Sequencing of this TCR beta chain was carried out in a study of identifying expanded T cells in peripheral blood. Findings and limits, study-wide: Variance in clone template counts between approximately 2-week samples significantly increased with total template count across all healthy donors. About 1.3 clones differed between technical replicates, versus around 15 and 19 over time.

No infections or other immune events were documented during collection. The protocol was immunoSEQ multiplex PCR, while the TCRdb copy is restricted to in-frame clones and leaves out a portion. The sample has some 77,000 clones; 88% are singletons. Comments on this clone: No antigen is known for it.

The clonotype originates from a person between 18 and 75 years old in good health. The sample taken for sequencing was blood.

DNA for the CDR3: TGTGCCAGCAGCCCCGACTATTGGAACACTGAAGCTTTCTTT. This translates into CASSPDYWNTEAFF. The chain is built from TRBV11-2 and TRBJ1-1; no reliable D call. Trimming cost V 5 bases and J 1 base, with 11 bases left between them. The CDR3 totals 14 residues. Germline V gene lookup returns CDR1 SGHAT and CDR2 FQNNGV.